The table lists the clone carrying this T cell receptor beta chain with many counts. Its antigen is unidentified. The sample comes from a study of T-cell reconstitution after alpha-beta-depleted transplantation in children. Whole-study findings and limits: The origin of alpha-beta T cells about two months after transplant was reportedly several hundred expanded graft clones. The authors attributed T-cell counts and diversity one year after transplant mostly to newly produced T cells.

Using unique molecular identifiers, the investigators prepared the TCRbeta library. Using its own MiXCR run on the PCR reads, TCRdb lists one record per CDR3 protein. The sample shows about 130,000 distinct CDR3 sequences, 9.5% to 10% of them seen only once. Trimming took 0 bases from V and 0 from J; bases not matched to a gene: 0. Per the germline V gene, CDR1 is KGHDR and CDR2 is SFDVKD. The CDR3 has 17 amino acids. The chain employs TRBV24-1 and TRBJ2-2, with 10 bases identical to TRBD2. The TCR was taken from a girl under three years old who had a stem cell transplant for combined immunodeficiency, so the T cells may come from the graft donor. The sequencing here drew on PBMCs, mostly from graft donor cells, taken 180 days after TCRalphabeta/CD19-depleted stem cell transplant. The CDR3 sequence is CATSDLSGRANTGELFF. CDR3 DNA: TGTGCCACCAGTGATTTGAGCGGGAGGGCGAACACCGGGGAGCTGTTTTTT.